This entry is about one TCR beta chain. What it binds is unknown. This specimen belongs to a study of cytomegalovirus exposure and HLA in healthy donors. Study outcomes and limitations: The availability of immune exposure information extended only to CMV serostatus.

Researchers ran the PCR with 60 Vbeta and 13 Jbeta primers. The protocol was immunoSEQ multiplex PCR, while the TCRdb copy is restricted to in-frame clones and leaves out a portion. The table has about 130,000 clones, approximately 79% seen once. Germline V gives CDR1 SGHVS, CDR2 FQNEAQ. CDR3 length: 15 amino acids. The V and J ends lost 1 base and 7 bases, in that order; junction bases with no gene match: 9. J is TRBJ1-2 and V is TRBV7-8; 7 positions agree with TRBD1. Sequenced: PBMCs. This TCR came from a man aged 40-55 years in good health and CMV-seropositive. The CDR3 protein is CASSLGGLTGRGYTF. DNA of the CDR3: TGTGCCAGCAGCTTAGGGGGACTGACAGGGCGTGGCTACACCTTC.